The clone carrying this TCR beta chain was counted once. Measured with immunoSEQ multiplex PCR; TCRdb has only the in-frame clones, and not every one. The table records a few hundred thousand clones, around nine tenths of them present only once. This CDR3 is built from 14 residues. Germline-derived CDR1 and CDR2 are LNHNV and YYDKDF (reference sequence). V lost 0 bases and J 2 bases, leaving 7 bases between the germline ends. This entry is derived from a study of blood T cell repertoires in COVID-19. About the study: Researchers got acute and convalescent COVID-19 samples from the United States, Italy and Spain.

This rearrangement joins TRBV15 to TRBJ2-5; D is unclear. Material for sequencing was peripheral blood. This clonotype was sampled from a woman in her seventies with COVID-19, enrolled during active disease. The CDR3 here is CATSRDNYQETQYF. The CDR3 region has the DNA TGTGCCACCAGCAGAGATAATTATCAAGAGACCCAGTACTTC.